This TCR beta chain was sequenced during a study of shared clonotypes between healthy human individuals. Data came from immunoSEQ multiplex PCR; TCRdb stores just in-frame clones and leaves some out. Of around 2.1 million clones in the sample, roughly 95% were seen once. The clonotype was recovered from a man aged 18 to 35 in good health. The sequencing input was naive CD4+ T cells sorted from blood. Subset defined: CD45RA+ positively selected.

In nucleotides, the CDR3 is TGCGCCAGCGGCCAAGAGGGAACCGGGGAGCTGTTTTTT. The encoded protein is CASGQEGTGELFF. V usage is TRBV5-1 and J usage is TRBJ2-2; weak D call: TRBD2 (5 bases). The CDR3 totals 13 residues. V shed 7 bases and J shed 5 bases, with 12 bases lying between them. Germline V CDR1 and CDR2: SGHRS, YFSETQ.